This TCR beta chain is from a study of shared clonotypes between healthy human individuals. An assay was performed, and its level was deep. The repertoire was sequenced with immunoSEQ multiplex PCR; TCRdb's copy has only in-frame clones and lacks some. The repertoire holds approximately 500,000 clones, 60% to 80% seen once, with around 12% in the top ten. This clone was seen only once. V shed 5 bases and J shed 5 bases, with 11 bases lying between them. Germline V lookup: CDR1 SGHVS, CDR2 FNYEAQ. The CDR3 totals 13 residues. Roughly 90 million PBMCs served as the genomic DNA source for unsorted samples.

Sequencing used PBMCs. The receptor was derived from a woman aged 35 to 49 in good health. Some clones in this sample may be carry-over from other donors' samples. The J gene is TRBJ2-3, the V gene TRBV7-6; TRBD1 might be the D (6 bases). CDR3 protein: CASSPGQIDTQYF. CDR3 in DNA: TGTGCCAGCAGCCCTGGACAGATAGATACGCAGTATTTT. The variable domain in full, with the rest retrieved from reference TRBV7-6 and TRBJ2-3, is GAGVSQSPRYKVTKRGQDVALRCDPISGHVSLYWYRQALGQGPEFLTYFNYEAQQDKSGLPNDRFSAERPEGSISTLTIQRTEQRDSAMYRCASSPGQIDTQYFGPGTRLTVL.